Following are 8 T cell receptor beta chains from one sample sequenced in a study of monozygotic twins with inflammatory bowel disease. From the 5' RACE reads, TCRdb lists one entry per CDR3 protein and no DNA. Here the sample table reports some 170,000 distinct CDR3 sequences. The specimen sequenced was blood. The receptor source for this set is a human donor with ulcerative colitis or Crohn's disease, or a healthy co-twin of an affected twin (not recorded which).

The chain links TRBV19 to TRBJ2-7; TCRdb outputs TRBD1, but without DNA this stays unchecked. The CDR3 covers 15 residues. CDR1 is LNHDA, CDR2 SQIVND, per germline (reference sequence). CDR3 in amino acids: CASSSRQGKGYEQYF. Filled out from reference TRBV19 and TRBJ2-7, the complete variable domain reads DGGITQSPKYLFRKEGQNVTLSCEQNLNHDAMYWYRQDPGQGLRLIYYSQIVNDFQKGDIAEGYSVSREKKESFPLTVTSAQKNPTAFYLCASSSRQGKGYEQYFGPGTRLTVT.

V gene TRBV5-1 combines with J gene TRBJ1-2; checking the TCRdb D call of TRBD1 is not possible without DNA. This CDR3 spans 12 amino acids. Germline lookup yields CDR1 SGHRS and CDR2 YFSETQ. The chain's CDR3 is CASNDNRDGYTF.

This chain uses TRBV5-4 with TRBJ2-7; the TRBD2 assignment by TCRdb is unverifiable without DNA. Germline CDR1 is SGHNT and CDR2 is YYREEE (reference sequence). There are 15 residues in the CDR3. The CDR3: CASRQHNEGYYEQYF.

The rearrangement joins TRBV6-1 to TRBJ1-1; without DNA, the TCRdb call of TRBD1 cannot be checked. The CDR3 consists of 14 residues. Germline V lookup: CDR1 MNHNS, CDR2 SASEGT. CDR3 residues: CASSRRPLNTEAFF.

The CDR3 spells CASSSDPGQGTHEQYF. The chain recombines TRBV11-2 with TRBJ2-7; the TRBD1 assignment by TCRdb is unverifiable without DNA. Germline V gene data show CDR1 as SGHAT and CDR2 as FQNNGV. This CDR3 region has 16 residues.

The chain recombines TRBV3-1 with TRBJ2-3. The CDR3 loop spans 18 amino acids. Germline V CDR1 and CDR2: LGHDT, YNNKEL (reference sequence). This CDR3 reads CASSQDSNRFTASDTQYF.

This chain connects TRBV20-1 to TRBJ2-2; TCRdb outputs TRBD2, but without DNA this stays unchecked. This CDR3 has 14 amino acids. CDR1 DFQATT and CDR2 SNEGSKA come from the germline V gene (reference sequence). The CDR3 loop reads CSALGLLNTGELFF.

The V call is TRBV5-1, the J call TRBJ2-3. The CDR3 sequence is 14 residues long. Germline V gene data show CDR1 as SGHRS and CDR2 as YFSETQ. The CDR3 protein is CASSLARSTDTQYF.